This TCR beta chain originates from a study of T cells in Graves' hyperthyroidism and ophthalmopathy. Study-level results: A model of 13 V-J pairs discriminated ophthalmopathy from stable hyperthyroidism. Peripheral blood also featured most of the thyroid clonotypes expanded above 0.001.

Details on this clonotype: Its antigen is unidentified.

TCR beta CDR3 sequences were amplified from RNA transcripts. HTBI primers drove first-round RT-PCR of the TCR CDR3. TCRdb reprocessed the multiplex PCR reads with MiXCR, giving one entry per CDR3 protein. The sample holds roughly 500,000 distinct CDR3 sequences, roughly a quarter seen once. Ophthalmopathy patients all had a Clinical Activity Score of at least 3, a NOSPECS grade of at least 4 and disease under 3 months old. In germline, CDR1 is MNHEY, CDR2 SVGAGI. The CDR3 is 17 amino acids. The V end lost 0 bases, the J end lost 2 bases, and 16 bases lay between the germline ends. Sequenced input: blood. The clonotype was recovered from a woman in her 30s with Graves' ophthalmopathy. V is TRBV6-5 and J is TRBJ1-2, with D possibly being TRBD1 (5 bases). CDR3 DNA sequence: TGTGCCAGCAGTTACTCGTGGGGGGAGATTAAAAACTATGGCTACACCTTC. Translation: CASSYSWGEIKNYGYTF.